Sequencing of this TCR beta chain was carried out in a study of shared clonotypes between healthy human individuals. This table comes from immunoSEQ multiplex PCR, and its TCRdb copy is limited to in-frame clones, with some not included. The sample holds approximately 720,000 clones, more than 70% seen once. CDR3 length: 16 residues. Per the germline V gene, CDR1 is SNHLY and CDR2 is FYNNEI. Germline trimming cut 6 bases from V and 4 bases from J; bases unmatched to any gene: 11. This clone was found a few times. The clonotype comes from a woman under 40 in good health. Sequenced input: memory CD4+ T cells sorted from blood. Subset defined: CD45RA-negative fraction. V gene TRBV2 combines with J gene TRBJ1-3; 8 nucleotides agree with TRBD1. The CDR3 DNA reads as TGTGCCAGCAGCAAATCCGGGACAGGCGTGGGAAACACCATATATTTT. It is translated as CASSKSGTGVGNTIYF.